This entry features one TCR beta chain sequence. Its antigen is not known. This sample is drawn from a study of lymphopenia after photon versus proton radiotherapy. Findings and caveats of the study: In patients who died, overall survival fell as post-nadir TCR diversity dropped more.

Germline loops: CDR1 KGHSH, CDR2 LQKENI. V lost 7 bases to trimming and J lost 5 bases, with 14 bases between them. The CDR3 is 14 amino acids. Clones were read by immunoSEQ multiplex PCR, and TCRdb kept only the in-frame ones, dropping some. The table lists approximately 150,000 clones, 88% of them singletons. The TCR originated in a man aged 50-59 years with gastric cancer. This chain joins TRBV18 and TRBJ2-2, with unresolved D. The specimen was peripheral blood, collected from a patient treated with photon-based radiotherapy. CDR3 nucleotide sequence: TGTGCCAGCTTGCCGGAGACATCAACCGGGGAGCTGTTTTTT. It is translated as CASLPETSTGELFF.